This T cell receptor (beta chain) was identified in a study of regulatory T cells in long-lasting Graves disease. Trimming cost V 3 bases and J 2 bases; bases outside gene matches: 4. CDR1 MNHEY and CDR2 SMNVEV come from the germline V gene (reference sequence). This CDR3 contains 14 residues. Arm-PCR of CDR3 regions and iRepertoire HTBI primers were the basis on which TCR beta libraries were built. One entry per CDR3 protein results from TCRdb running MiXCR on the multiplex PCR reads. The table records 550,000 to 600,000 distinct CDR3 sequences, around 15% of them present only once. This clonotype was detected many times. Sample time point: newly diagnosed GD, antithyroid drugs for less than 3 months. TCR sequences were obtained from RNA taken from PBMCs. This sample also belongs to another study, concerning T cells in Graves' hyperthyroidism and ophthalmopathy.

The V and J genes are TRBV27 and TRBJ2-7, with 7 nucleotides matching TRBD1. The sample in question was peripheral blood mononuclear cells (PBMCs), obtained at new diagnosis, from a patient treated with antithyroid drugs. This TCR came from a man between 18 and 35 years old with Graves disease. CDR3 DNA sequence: TGTGCCAGCAGTTTTTTGGGACAGCCCTACGAGCAGTACTTC. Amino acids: CASSFLGQPYEQYF.